Following are 8 T cell receptor beta chains from one sample sequenced in a study of T cells in women clearing cervical HPV infection. Sequenced by immunoSEQ multiplex PCR; TCRdb stores in-frame clones only, minus some. Its listing shows around 33,000 clones. Material for sequencing was blood buffy coat. These receptors all come from a woman aged 18 to 75 with a cervical HPV16 infection that either progressed to CIN3+ or cleared (not recorded which).

Concerning this clone: The CDR3 end falls 3 residues outside the read, so it is completed with the germline J gene. The chain uses TRBV24-1 and TRBJ2-7, with D tentatively TRBD1 (5 bases). In germline, CDR1 is KGHDR, CDR2 SFDVKD. The CDR3 runs to 13 residues. V was pared by 10 bases and J by 0 bases, with 12 bases between. The covered CDR3 bases are TGTGCCACAGAAGCCAGGGACTCCTACGAG. Its protein product is CATEARDSYE. The whole CDR3 is CATEARDSYEQYF.

In regard to this clone: The sequence runs out 3 residues before the end of the CDR3; the remainder is reconstructed from the germline J gene. The chain has TRBV6-2 or TRBV6-3 and TRBJ2-3; 7 nucleotides match TRBD2. The CDR3 length is 17 residues. V lost 6 bases to trimming and J lost 0 bases; unmatched junction nucleotides: 12. Germline CDR1 and CDR2: MNHEY and SVGEGT. The CDR3 is CASSSTARGRSTDTQYF. CDR3 DNA (partial): TGTGCCAGCAGCTCAACCGCGCGGGGGAGGAGCACAGATACG.

Notes on this clone: The read stops 3 residues short of the end of the CDR3; the missing end is completed from the germline J gene. The chain has TRBV4-2 and TRBJ2-3; TRBD2 matches 12 bases. CDR1 LGHNA and CDR2 YNFKEQ come from the germline V gene. J gave up 2 bases and V 4 bases, and 16 bases lay outside the gene matches. The CDR3 contains 20 residues. The CDR3 DNA, read in part, is TGTGCCAGCAGCCCGAAAGGGACTAGCGGGCCTGGATCAACCACAGATACG. Its translation is CASSPKGTSGPGSTTDT. The whole CDR3 sequence is CASSPKGTSGPGSTTDTQYF.

Concerning this clone: The read terminates 3 residues ahead of where the CDR3 ends, so the germline J gene completes it. The chain recombines TRBV19 with TRBJ1-4; 8 bases are shared with TRBD1. Germline CDR1 reads LNHDA; CDR2 reads SQIVND (reference sequence). Trimming removed 7 bases from V and 7 bases from J; junction bases left unmatched: 8. The CDR3 extends over 14 amino acids. CDR3 loop: CASTRTGRGEKLFF. The sequenced CDR3 bases are TGTGCCAGTACCCGGACAGGGCGGGGTGAAAAA.

With respect to this clone: The read ends 3 residues before the CDR3 terminus; that terminus is restored from the germline J gene. The V and J genes are TRBV2 and TRBJ2-1, with 8 positions matching TRBD2. The junction had 11 bases not matched to a gene; V was cut back by 9 bases and J by 7 bases. The CDR3 has 14 residues. Germline V gene data show CDR1 as SNHLY and CDR2 as FYNNEI. CDR3 protein: CASFPGLGRNEQFF. The covered CDR3 bases are TGTGCCAGTTTTCCGGGACTAGGGCGTAATGAG.

As for this clone: The DNA ends 3 residues before the CDR3 does, and the rest of the CDR3 is filled in from the germline J gene. The chain employs TRBV7-2 and TRBJ1-3, with 8 bases aligning to TRBD1. The germline CDR1 and CDR2 sequences are SGHTA and FQGNSA. The CDR3 has 15 amino acids. V lost 1 base, J lost 6 bases, and 5 bases stayed unmatched. The part of the CDR3 DNA that was read is TGTGCCAGCAGCTTAGTGTCAGGGGGCGAAAACACC. Its translation: CASSLVSGGENT. The entire CDR3 sequence reads CASSLVSGGENTIYF.

Worth noting for this clone: The CDR3 is cut off 3 residues early in the read; its end comes from the germline J gene. The chain employs TRBV2 and TRBJ2-7, with a possible D match to TRBD2 (6 bases). The germline gives CDR1 SNHLY, CDR2 FYNNEI. The CDR3 covers 14 residues. V lost 7 bases, J lost 1 base, and 14 bases lay in between. The CDR3 loop is CASTRSGGSYEQYF. The CDR3 DNA, read in part, is TGTGCCAGCACCAGATCCGGGGGATCCTACGAG.

Note on this clone: The missing CDR3 end, 3 residues past where the read stops, is filled in from the germline J gene. The V call is TRBV5-1, the J call TRBJ2-1; perhaps TRBD1 as D (5 bases). Trimming took off 3 bases at V and 2 bases at J, with 6 bases between the two ends. Germline-derived CDR1 and CDR2 are SGHRS and YFSETQ. The CDR3 contains 13 residues. CDR3 DNA, as far as it was read: TGCGCCAGCAGCTCACAGGCCTACAATGAG. Its translation is CASSSQAYNE. The whole CDR3 sequence is CASSSQAYNEQFF.